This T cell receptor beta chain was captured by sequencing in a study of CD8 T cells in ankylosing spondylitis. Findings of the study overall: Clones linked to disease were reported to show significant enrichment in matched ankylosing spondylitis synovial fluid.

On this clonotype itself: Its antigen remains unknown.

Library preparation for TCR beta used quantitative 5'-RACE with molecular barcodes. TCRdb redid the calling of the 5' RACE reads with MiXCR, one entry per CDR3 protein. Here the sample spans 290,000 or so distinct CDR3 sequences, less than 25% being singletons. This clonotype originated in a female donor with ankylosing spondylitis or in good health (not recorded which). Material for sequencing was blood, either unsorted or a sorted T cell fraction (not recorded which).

CDR3: CASSDLNDGYTF. The DNA of the CDR3 is TGTGCCAGCAGCGACCTAAATGATGGCTACACCTTC. V usage is TRBV5-6 and J usage is TRBJ1-2; D gene uncertain. This CDR3 is built from 12 residues. CDR1 is SGHDT and CDR2 is YYEEEE in the germline V gene. Trimming removed 4 bases at V and 6 bases at J, with 10 bases between.